This T cell receptor (beta chain) was recorded in a study of shared clonotypes between healthy human individuals. Overall study results and limits: Naive subsets, compared against memory subsets, generally had larger estimated richness values.

The data were produced by immunoSEQ multiplex PCR, yet TCRdb's version contains in-frame clones alone and is incomplete. This sample carries about 2.3 million clones, just over 90% of them seen once, and the ten largest clones take 0.35% to 0.45%. Note on this clone: Its antigen remains unknown.

The CDR3 loop spans 14 amino acids. The V gene end was trimmed by 6 bases and the J gene end by 6 bases; junction bases not matched to a gene: 5. Germline-derived CDR1 and CDR2 are MNHEY and SMNVEV (reference sequence). Adult donors, all healthy and HIV-negative, had no recent acute infections or vaccinations. The receptor comes from a man aged 18-30 years in good health. Some clones in this sample may be carry-over from other donors' samples. The chain joins TRBV27 to TRBJ2-3, with 11 bases that match TRBD2. Specimen: naive CD4+ T cells from PBMCs. The subset is: CD45RA+ positively selected. The CDR3 reads CASRPLAGDDTQYF. CDR3 nucleotide sequence: TGTGCCAGCAGACCACTAGCGGGAGATGATACGCAGTATTTT.